This TCR beta chain is drawn from a study of blood T cells in healthy people across ages (dated by TCRdb to between 2014 and 2017). Study-wide context: In model experiments, roughly one uniquely barcoded TCR beta cDNA molecule per two T cells was captured by template switching. Four age groups were formed from the donors: young (average 16 years), middle-aged (roughly 38), aged (under 70) and long-lived (82). The study analyzed two additional independent replicas of 1 million unique cDNA reads from the same blood draw for two donors, one aged 18 to 29 and one aged 80 or older. To avoid experimental bias, donors of different ages were spread randomly across the sequencing lanes. Using deep sequencing normalized with unique cDNA molecular identifiers, the study measured how TCR beta repertoire diversity changes with age. Beyond this particular receptor, the publication reports: Observed TCR beta diversity correlated strongly with the percentage of naive T cells measured by flow cytometry. Compared with the aged group, more naive CD4+ T cells, fewer expanded clones and increased TCR diversity were shown by the long-lived group, suggesting age selection. Observed TCR beta diversity per million T cells fell roughly linearly with age, and a significant reduction was already apparent by age roughly 40. Estimates of total diversity based on one million sequenced T cells were regarded as lower bounds and as underestimates. The CMV infection status of donors was not known, potentially confounding age-related changes in expanded clonotypes. Since profiling was done on bulk unsorted PBMCs, naive and antigen-experienced compartments could not be conclusively compared.

The CDR3 covers 16 residues, taking in both the cysteine and the phenylalanine. Only the CDR3 portion is preserved as DNA: 48 bases, with reading frame beginning at the first base. V is cut by 1 base and J by 3 bases, and the space between the germline ends is 16 bases. CDR1 and CDR2 were assigned from the germline V gene as SGHTA and FQGNSA. This clonotype was recorded a few times. What this receptor recognizes is not known. No much larger clone is present one base from it, and per-base qualities are unavailable. Library creation used 5' RACE. Instrument on record: Illumina HiSeq 2500. A second PCR of about 7 to 12 cycles was run with a J-beta primer mix and a sample-barcoded 5' primer. Each TCR beta cDNA molecule received a unique molecular identifier from a template-switch 5' adaptor carrying 12 random nucleotides. At least 3 million CDR3-containing paired-end reads were obtained from each sample. First-strand cDNA was synthesized from all RNA with the Mint cDNA synthesis kit, primed by a TRBC-specific oligonucleotide. Following uracil-DNA glycosylase treatment, all cDNA underwent a first 18-cycle PCR with the universal primers M1SS and BC2_uni_R. The study's processing was this. Normalization of each sample was performed by random selection of 1 million high-quality reads, each carrying a distinct molecular identifier. Reads sharing molecular identifiers were discarded rather than binned into consensus sequences. MiTCR, set to a Q25 quality threshold and the strictest error-elimination algorithm, was used for CDR3 identification, clonotype clustering and error correction. A nonparametric unseen species model with Euler transformation was used to estimate lower-bound total TCR beta diversity. Clones were called with MiXCR by TCRdb after fastp trimmed the public reads at Q25, and only in-frame beta chains were retained. Rows are combined by CDR3 protein, so each entry shows the most common genes and DNA. V and J calls and clone size were set by TCRdb, not the authors. Here the sample has about 2 million distinct CDR3 sequences; roughly 50% occur a single time. The ten largest clones capture around 2.1% of the sample.

Donors were 30 to 45 systemically healthy Caucasian individuals from Russia aged roughly 6 to 90 years. Around 10 milliliters of peripheral blood were collected from each donor into EDTA-treated Vacutainer tubes. Ficoll-Paque density-gradient centrifugation was used to isolate PBMCs, with at least 7 million per sample. Total RNA, at least 5.5 micrograms per sample, was extracted from PBMCs with Trizol reagent. For every donor, flow cytometry on a PBMC aliquot measured the percentage of naive CD45RAhigh/CD27high T cells. Material for sequencing was blood. The receptor comes from a woman aged 40 to 49 in good health. Here the chain combines TRBV7-2 and TRBJ2-7; perhaps TRBD1 is the D gene, with 6 bases matching. The DNA reads TGTGCCAGCAGCTTAGGAACGGGCAGGGGTAACTACGAGCAGTACTTC. Its translation is CASSLGTGRGNYEQYF.